The 15 T cell receptor beta chains below were found in one sample sequenced in a study of cytomegalovirus exposure and HLA in healthy donors. Primers for the PCR totalled 60 Vbeta and 13 Jbeta. Using immunoSEQ multiplex PCR, the repertoire was profiled, and TCRdb retains in-frame clones only, with some absent. The sample yields 200,000 or so clones, 75% to 80% seen once. The specimen sequenced was PBMCs. These receptors all stem from a man in his late teens or twenties in good health and CMV-seronegative.

The V and J genes are TRBV7-3 and TRBJ1-4; perhaps TRBD1 as D (6 bases). Germline V CDR1 and CDR2: SGHTA, FQGTGA. Trimming took off 0 bases at V and 7 bases at J, with 21 bases between the two ends. The CDR3 has 18 amino acids. The CDR3 sequence is CASSLTGTGSKGIEKLFF. The CDR3 nucleotides are TGTGCCAGCAGCTTAACGGGAACAGGGAGTAAGGGAATTGAAAAACTGTTTTTT.

The chain recombines TRBV6-5 with TRBJ1-1, with D perhaps TRBD1 (6 bases). The V end lost 6 bases, the J end lost 3 bases, and 14 bases lay between the germline ends. Germline-derived CDR1 and CDR2 are MNHEY and SVGAGI. The CDR3 is 14 amino acids. DNA of the CDR3: TGTGCCAGCAGAAGCCCAGGGGCCTACACTGAAGCTTTCTTT. It yields the protein CASRSPGAYTEAFF.

The rearrangement uses TRBV5-1 and TRBJ2-1; a possible D gene is TRBD1 (6 bases). V was clipped by 3 bases and J by 7 bases, with 20 bases between them. The CDR3 totals 16 residues. Germline V gene sequence: CDR1 SGHRS, CDR2 YFSETQ. This chain's CDR3 is CASSSTLQGGINEQFF. Here the CDR3 DNA reads TGCGCCAGCAGCTCCACCTTACAGGGTGGGATAAATGAGCAGTTCTTC.

The V and J genes are TRBV4-3 and TRBJ2-5, with 8 bases lining up with TRBD2. The junction had 8 bases not matched to a gene; V was cut back by 0 bases and J by 2 bases. This CDR3 spans 17 amino acids. Per germline, CDR1 LGHNA and CDR2 YSLEER. CDR3 residues: CASSQETGGAPQETQYF. The CDR3 bases are TGCGCCAGCAGCCAAGAGACGGGGGGGGCACCTCAAGAGACCCAGTACTTC.

The chain is built from TRBV7-9 and TRBJ2-2, with D uncertain. V shed 4 bases and J shed 8 bases, with 14 bases lying between them. CDR1 is SEHNR and CDR2 is FQNEAQ in the germline V gene (reference sequence). The CDR3 length is 14 residues. As DNA, the CDR3 is TGTGCCAGCAGCTACATCACCGATCGAGGGGAGCTGTTTTTT. This sequence encodes CASSYITDRGELFF.

This clone appeared a few times. This chain uses TRBV6-5 with TRBJ2-7, with D perhaps matching TRBD1 (6 bases). Trimming cost V 4 bases and J 6 bases, with 16 bases left between them. The germline gives CDR1 MNHEY, CDR2 SVGAGI. CDR3 length: 14 amino acids. CDR3: CASSLDSTNAEQYF. In DNA form, the CDR3 reads TGTGCCAGCAGTTTGGACAGTACCAACGCCGAGCAGTACTTC.

This sequence joins TRBV7-3 and TRBJ2-4; 7 bases map to TRBD1. With V trimmed by 5 bases and J by 2 bases, 6 bases remained unmatched. The CDR3 covers 15 residues. Germline CDR1 and CDR2: SGHTA and FQGTGA. The CDR3 region has the DNA TGTGCCAGCAGCGCGACAGGGATAACCAAAAACATTCAGTACTTC. This translates into CASSATGITKNIQYF.

V and J are TRBV28 and TRBJ2-5; TRBD1 matches at 10 bases. This CDR3 comprises 15 residues. Trimming took 3 bases from V and 4 from J; bases not matched to a gene: 5. Germline V gene sequence: CDR1 MDHEN, CDR2 SYDVKM. DNA of the CDR3: TGTGCCAGCAGTTTGCCGGGACAGGGGTCAGAGACCCAGTACTTC. This translates into CASSLPGQGSETQYF.

J is TRBJ2-3 and V is TRBV7-8; 11 bases agree with TRBD2. The V gene end was trimmed by 8 bases and the J gene end by 2 bases; junction bases not matched to a gene: 9. This CDR3 comprises 16 residues. Germline V CDR1 and CDR2: SGHVS, FQNEAQ. In nucleotides, the CDR3 is TGTGCCAGCCGAAGATTTAGCGGGGGGGCCACAGATACGCAGTATTTT. Residues: CASRRFSGGATDTQYF.

The genes are TRBV28 and TRBJ2-7; TRBD1 is a possible D gene (6 bases). The length of the CDR3 is 13 residues. CDR1 and CDR2 (germline): MDHEN, SYDVKM. V was clipped by 7 bases and J by 0 bases, with 10 bases between them. CDR3 region: CASNQGGSYEQYF. In nucleotides, the CDR3 is TGTGCCAGCAATCAAGGGGGCTCCTACGAGCAGTACTTC.

In its sample, this clone was seen a few times. The chain joins TRBV5-1 to TRBJ2-3, with 13 bases lining up with TRBD2. Trimming cost V 3 bases and J 6 bases; bases outside gene matches: 4. This CDR3 contains 15 residues. Per the germline V gene, CDR1 is SGHRS and CDR2 is YFSETQ. The CDR3 loop reads CASSWGTSGKDTQYF. The CDR3 region has the DNA TGCGCCAGCAGCTGGGGGACTAGCGGGAAGGATACGCAGTATTTT.

As to this clone: At one of its ends the junction is not consistent with the germline gene, which may arise from a read error. The chain is built from TRBV7-3 and TRBJ2-6; possibly TRBD1 for D (7 bases). The CDR3 totals 16 residues. CDR1 is SGHTA and CDR2 is FQGTGA in the germline V gene. CDR3 nucleotide sequence: TGTGCCAGCAGCATAACCAGGGGGGCTGGGGCCAACGTCCTGACTTTC. Amino acid sequence: CASSITRGAGANVLTF.

Of note for this clone: An end of the junction differs from the germline gene, which may be a read error. This chain links TRBV7-7 with TRBJ1-2; possibly TRBD1 for D (5 bases). The V gene's germline CDR1 is SSHAT and CDR2 FNYEAQ (reference sequence). This CDR3 is built from 10 residues. The DNA for the CDR3 is TGTGCTAGCACCCTAGAGGGAGGGGACTTC. This translates into CASTLEGGDF.

The chain is built from TRBV4-3 and TRBJ2-7, with a weak D call TRBD2 (5 bases). The germline V gene has CDR1 LGHNA and CDR2 YSLEER. There are 13 residues in the CDR3. Trimming took off 4 bases at V and 7 bases at J, with 14 bases between the two ends. The CDR3 is CASSPSGAEEQYF. The CDR3 region has the DNA TGCGCCAGCAGCCCGAGCGGCGCCGAGGAGCAGTACTTC.

This clone was seen just once. V usage is TRBV9 and J usage is TRBJ2-7; 7 nucleotides match TRBD1. Germline V gene lookup returns CDR1 SGDLS and CDR2 YYNGEE. The CDR3 extends over 14 amino acids. J gave up 7 bases and V 0 bases, and 7 bases lay outside the gene matches. This CDR3 reads CASSVGQGSGEQYF. Written as DNA, the CDR3 is TGTGCCAGCAGCGTAGGACAGGGATCAGGGGAGCAGTACTTC.